This T cell receptor beta chain is from a study of immune evolution from preneoplasia to lung adenocarcinoma. Patients had resection in Japan or China between the mid-2010s and the late 2010s. H&E slides confirmed each diagnosis, reviewed by two pathologists independently. Macro-dissection enriched premalignant or tumor cells before nucleic acid extraction. Trimming took 7 bases from V and 1 from J; bases not matched to a gene: 7. This CDR3 region has 16 residues. The germline V gene encodes CDR1 MDHEN and CDR2 SYDVKM. Findings of the study overall: From normal lung to invasive adenocarcinoma, top clone frequencies appeared to decrease.

Produced via immunoSEQ multiplex PCR; TCRdb's table is partial and in-frame only. The sample holds about 1,900 clones, 82% seen once. Remarks on this clone: Its specificity is unknown.

Sequencing was performed on FFPE invasive lung adenocarcinoma tissue. The receptor comes from a person in their fifties or sixties with lung adenocarcinoma. The chain couples TRBV28 to TRBJ2-5; 12 bases agree with TRBD2. The chain's CDR3 is CASTPGLAGFQETQYF. The CDR3 DNA reads as TGTGCCAGCACCCCCGGACTAGCGGGATTCCAAGAGACCCAGTACTTC.